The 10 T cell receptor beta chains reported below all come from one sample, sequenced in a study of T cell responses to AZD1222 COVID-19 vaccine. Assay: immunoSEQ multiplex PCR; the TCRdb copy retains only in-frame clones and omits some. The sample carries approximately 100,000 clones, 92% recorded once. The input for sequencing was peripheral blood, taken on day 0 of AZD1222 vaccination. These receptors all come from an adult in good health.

CDR3 sequence reads: CASSYPATNEKLFF. CDR3 DNA sequence: TGTGCCAGCAGCTATCCGGCCACTAATGAAAAACTGTTTTTT. The chain recombines TRBV7-9 with TRBJ1-4; no clear D gene. Trimming left V 4 bases short and J 2 bases short, with 8 bases between. Germline values: CDR1 SEHNR, CDR2 FQNEAQ (reference sequence). The CDR3 totals 14 residues.

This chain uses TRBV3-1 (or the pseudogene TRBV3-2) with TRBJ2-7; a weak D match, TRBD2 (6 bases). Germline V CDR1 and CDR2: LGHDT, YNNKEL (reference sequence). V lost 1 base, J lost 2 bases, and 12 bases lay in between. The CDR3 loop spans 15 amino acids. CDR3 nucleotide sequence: TGTGCCAGCAGCCAAGGATTAGCGGCAACCTACGAGCAGTACTTC. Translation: CASSQGLAATYEQYF.

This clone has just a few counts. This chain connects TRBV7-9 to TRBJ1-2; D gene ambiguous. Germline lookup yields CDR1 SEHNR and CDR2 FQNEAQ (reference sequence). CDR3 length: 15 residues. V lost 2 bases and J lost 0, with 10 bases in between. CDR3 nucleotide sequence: TGTGCCAGCAGCTTATCGGCAATAGCTAACTATGGCTACACCTTC. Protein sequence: CASSLSAIANYGYTF.

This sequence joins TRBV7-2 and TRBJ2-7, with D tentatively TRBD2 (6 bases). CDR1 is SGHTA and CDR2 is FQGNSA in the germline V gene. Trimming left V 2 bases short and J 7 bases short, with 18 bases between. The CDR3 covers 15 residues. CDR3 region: CASSLLSIAREEQYF. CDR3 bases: TGTGCCAGCAGCTTATTGAGTATCGCCCGGGAGGAGCAGTACTTC.

The CDR3 reads CASSRDIQETQYF. The DNA for the CDR3 is TGTGCCAGTAGTAGGGACATCCAAGAGACCCAGTACTTC. The gene calls are TRBV19 and TRBJ2-5; a weak D match, TRBD1 (6 bases). Deletions cut 4 bases from V and 1 base from J, with 7 bases between. There are 13 residues in the CDR3. Germline CDR1 is LNHDA and CDR2 is SQIVND (reference sequence).

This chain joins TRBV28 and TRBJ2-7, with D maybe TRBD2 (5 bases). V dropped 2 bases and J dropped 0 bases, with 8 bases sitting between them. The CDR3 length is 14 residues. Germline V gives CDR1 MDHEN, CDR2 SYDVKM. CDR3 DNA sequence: TGTGCCAGCAGTTTACGGGAAAGCTCCTACGAGCAGTACTTC. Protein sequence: CASSLRESSYEQYF.

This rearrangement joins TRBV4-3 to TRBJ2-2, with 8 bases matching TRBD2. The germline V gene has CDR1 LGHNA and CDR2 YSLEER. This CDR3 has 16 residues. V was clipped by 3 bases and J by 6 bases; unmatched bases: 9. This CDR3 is CASSQGTSQSPGELFF. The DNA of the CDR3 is TGCGCCAGCAGCCAGGGGACTAGTCAGAGTCCCGGGGAGCTGTTTTTT.

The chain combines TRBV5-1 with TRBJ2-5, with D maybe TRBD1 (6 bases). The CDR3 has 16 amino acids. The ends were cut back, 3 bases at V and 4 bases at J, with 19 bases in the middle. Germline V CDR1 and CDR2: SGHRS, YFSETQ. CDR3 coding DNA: TGCGCCAGCAGCTCCTTACAAACAGGGATAGGAGAGACCCAGTACTTC. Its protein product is CASSSLQTGIGETQYF.

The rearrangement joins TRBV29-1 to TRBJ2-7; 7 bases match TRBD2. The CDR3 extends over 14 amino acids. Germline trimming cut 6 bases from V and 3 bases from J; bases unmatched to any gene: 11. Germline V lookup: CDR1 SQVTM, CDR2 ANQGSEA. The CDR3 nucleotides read TGCAGCGTACGCTCGGGGGGACCAATCTACGAGCAGTACTTC. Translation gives CSVRSGGPIYEQYF.

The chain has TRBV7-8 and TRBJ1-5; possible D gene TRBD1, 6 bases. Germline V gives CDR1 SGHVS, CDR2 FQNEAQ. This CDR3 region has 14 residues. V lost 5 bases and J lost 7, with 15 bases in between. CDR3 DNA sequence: TGTGCCAGCAGCCGACAGGCGGAGGGGCAGCCCCAGCATTTT. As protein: CASSRQAEGQPQHF.